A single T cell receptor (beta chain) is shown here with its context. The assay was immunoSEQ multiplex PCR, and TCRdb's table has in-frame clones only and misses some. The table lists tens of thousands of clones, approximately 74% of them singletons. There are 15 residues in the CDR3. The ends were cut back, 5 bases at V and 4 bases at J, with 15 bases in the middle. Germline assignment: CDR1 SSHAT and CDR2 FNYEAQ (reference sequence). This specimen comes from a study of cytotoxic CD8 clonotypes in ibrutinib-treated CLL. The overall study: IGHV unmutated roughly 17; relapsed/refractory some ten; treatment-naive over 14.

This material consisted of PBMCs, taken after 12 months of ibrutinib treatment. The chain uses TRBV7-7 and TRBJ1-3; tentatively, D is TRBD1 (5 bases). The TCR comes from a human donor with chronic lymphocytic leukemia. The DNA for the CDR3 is TGTGCCAGCAGCCTAGACAGAGGGATCGGAAACACCATATATTTT. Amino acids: CASSLDRGIGNTIYF.